The 15 T cell receptor beta chains given below trace back to one sample, sequenced in a study of blood T cell repertoires in COVID-19. Sequencing was performed with immunoSEQ multiplex PCR; in TCRdb, only in-frame clones are kept and a portion is missing. Among fewer than 70,000 clones listed, about 79% were seen once. The sample taken for sequencing was peripheral blood. These receptors were collected from a human donor in a cohort sampled during active COVID-19.

The rearrangement joins TRBV30 to TRBJ1-4; 10 nucleotides agree with TRBD1. The CDR3 has 17 residues. Germline CDR1 and CDR2: GTSNPN and SVGIG (reference sequence). Trimming at V came to 5 bases and at J to 3 bases, leaving 12 bases not matched to a gene. CDR3 in DNA: TGTGCCTGGTCTAAGGGACAGGGGAAGGACCCTAATGAAAAACTGTTTTTT. Its translation: CAWSKGQGKDPNEKLFF. Full variable domain (remainder filled in from reference TRBV30 and TRBJ1-4): SQTIHQWPATLVQPVGSPLSLECTVEGTSNPNLYWYRQAAGRGLQLLFYSVGIGQISSEVPQNLSASRPQDRQFILSSKKLLLSDSGFYLCAWSKGQGKDPNEKLFFGSGTQLSVL.

The V call is TRBV6-2 or TRBV6-3, the J call TRBJ2-1; 8 bases line up with TRBD2. With V trimmed by 2 bases and J by 6 bases, 6 bases remained unmatched. This CDR3 is built from 15 residues. Germline V lookup: CDR1 MNHEY, CDR2 SVGEGT. The CDR3 nucleotides read TGTGCCAGCAGTTACGAAGCGGGAGCTCTCAATGAGCAGTTCTTC. It encodes CASSYEAGALNEQFF.

This chain joins TRBV6-2 or TRBV6-3 and TRBJ2-7; TRBD1 agrees at 8 bases. Per the germline V gene, CDR1 is MNHEY and CDR2 is SVGEGT. The CDR3 has 16 residues. V lost 5 bases to trimming and J lost 2 bases; unmatched junction nucleotides: 11. Here the CDR3 DNA reads TGTGCCAGCAGTCCCGGACAGGGCCTTTGGACCTACGAGCAGTACTTC. The encoded protein is CASSPGQGLWTYEQYF.

CDR3 amino acids: CASSVGQNNEQFF. The CDR3 region has the DNA TGTGCCAGCAGCGTAGGGCAGAACAATGAGCAGTTCTTC. This sequence joins TRBV9 and TRBJ2-1, with no clear D. Germline CDR1 reads SGDLS; CDR2 reads YYNGEE. V dropped 0 bases and J dropped 5 bases, with 6 bases sitting between them. The CDR3 loop spans 13 amino acids.

V is TRBV13 and J is TRBJ1-5, with unresolved D. The ends were cut back, 0 bases at V and 2 bases at J, with 5 bases in the middle. The CDR3 sequence is 14 residues long. Germline V gene sequence: CDR1 PRHDT, CDR2 FYEKMQ (reference sequence). CDR3 loop: CASSLGLGNQPQHF. CDR3 nucleotide sequence: TGTGCCAGCAGCTTAGGACTTGGCAATCAGCCCCAGCATTTT.

In this sample, this clone turned up once. This rearrangement joins TRBV2 to TRBJ2-3; weak D call: TRBD1 (5 bases). Germline lookup yields CDR1 SNHLY and CDR2 FYNNEI. V was clipped by 7 bases and J by 0 bases, with 20 bases between them. This CDR3 has 17 residues. The CDR3 nucleotides read TGTGCCAGCATCCTCGCATTGGGGCTATTTAGCACAGATACGCAGTATTTT. Its protein is CASILALGLFSTDTQYF.

The chain uses TRBV13 and TRBJ1-3; TRBD1 aligns across 8 bases. The CDR3 sequence is 17 residues long. CDR1 is PRHDT and CDR2 is FYEKMQ in the germline V gene (reference sequence). J was trimmed by 0 bases and V by 1 base; bases with no gene match: 5. DNA of the CDR3: TGTGCCAGCAGCTTAGTCGCAGGGGGCAACTCTGGAAACACCATATATTTT. It yields the protein CASSLVAGGNSGNTIYF.

This clone was seen ten or more times. The J gene is TRBJ1-1, the V gene TRBV27; 9 bases agree with TRBD1. This CDR3 spans 14 amino acids. The V and J ends lost 5 bases and 0 bases, in that order; junction bases with no gene match: 1. CDR1 and CDR2 (germline): MNHEY, SMNVEV (reference sequence). DNA for the CDR3: TGTGCCAGCAGTGACAGGGGGGTGAACACTGAAGCTTTCTTT. Protein: CASSDRGVNTEAFF.

This clone came up a few times. The V and J genes are TRBV28 and TRBJ1-4; TRBD1 matches at 7 bases. V was pared by 3 bases and J by 3 bases, with 4 bases of the junction left unmatched. This CDR3 region has 15 residues. In germline, CDR1 is MDHEN, CDR2 SYDVKM. The CDR3 DNA is TGTGCCAGCAGTTTTGTCCAGGGGGCTAATGAAAAACTGTTTTTT. Its protein product is CASSFVQGANEKLFF.

This sequence joins TRBV7-9 and TRBJ1-4; 8 bases line up with TRBD1. The germline CDR1 and CDR2 sequences are SEHNR and FQNEAQ (reference sequence). Trimming took 5 bases from V and 0 from J; bases not matched to a gene: 11. This CDR3 contains 18 residues. CDR3 in amino acids: CASSHGQGLVATNEKLFF. CDR3 nucleotide sequence: TGTGCCAGCAGCCACGGACAGGGCCTTGTGGCAACTAATGAAAAACTGTTTTTT.

For this clone: A junction boundary mismatches the germline segment, possibly from a read error. This chain uses TRBV3-1 (or the pseudogene TRBV3-2) with TRBJ1-4; TRBD1 aligns across 9 bases. The CDR3 totals 12 residues. Germline CDR1 reads LGHDT; CDR2 reads YNNKEL (reference sequence). CDR3 sequence reads: CASSQDGDREVF. The CDR3 nucleotides read TGTGCCAGCAGCCAAGATGGGGACAGGGAAGTTTTT.

The V gene is TRBV19, the J gene TRBJ2-1, with D possibly matching TRBD2 (5 bases). Germline V gene sequence: CDR1 LNHDA, CDR2 SQIVND (reference sequence). The germline V and J ends were trimmed by 4 bases and 5 bases, with 12 bases remaining between them. This CDR3 contains 14 residues. The CDR3 DNA sequence: TGTGCCAGTAGTACCCTTCCCGGGAACAATGAGCAGTTCTTC. Encoded protein: CASSTLPGNNEQFF.

The chain is built from TRBV3-1 (or the pseudogene TRBV3-2) and TRBJ2-3; unclear D gene. The V and J ends lost 0 bases and 5 bases respectively, with 6 bases between them. In germline, CDR1 is LGHDT, CDR2 YNNKEL (reference sequence). The CDR3 length is 13 residues. The CDR3 region is CASSQDLRDTQYF. CDR3 sequence (DNA): TGTGCCAGCAGCCAAGATTTGCGAGATACGCAGTATTTT.

The V gene is TRBV15, the J gene TRBJ1-2; a weak D match, TRBD1 (6 bases). Trimming shortened V by 6 bases and J by 3 bases, and 20 bases separated the two germline ends. The CDR3 runs to 16 residues. Per the germline V gene, CDR1 is LNHNV and CDR2 is YYDKDF (reference sequence). The CDR3 loop is CATRRGGEIEDYGYTF. CDR3 sequence (DNA): TGTGCCACCAGAAGGGGGGGCGAAATTGAGGACTATGGCTACACCTTC.

In this sample, this clone turned up a few times. V usage is TRBV5-6 and J usage is TRBJ1-2; D is undetermined. V was clipped by 1 base and J by 8 bases, with 12 bases between them. Germline V CDR1 and CDR2: SGHDT, YYEEEE. This CDR3 has 13 amino acids. The CDR3 nucleotides are TGTGCCAGCAGCTTGTCTGAGGTCTCCGGCTACACCTTC. Protein sequence: CASSLSEVSGYTF.